Sequencing of this TCR beta chain was carried out in a study of regulatory T cells in long-lasting Graves disease (dated by TCRdb to the early 2020s). At the level of the whole study: In the newly diagnosed Graves' disease group, patients had been taking antithyroid drugs for less than 3 months. Persistent Graves' disease patients were compared with newly diagnosed Graves' disease patients by peripheral blood TCR sequencing and RNA sequencing. The study was registered as a clinical trial and conducted in China. A total of around 35 samples underwent TCR sequencing, from roughly 13 patients with persistent Graves' disease and approximately 20 patients with newly diagnosed Graves' disease.

From its cysteine to its phenylalanine, the CDR3 spans 14 amino acids. Only CDR3 DNA remains: 42 bases, in frame from the first base. Looking up the germline V gene yields CDR1 MNHNS and CDR2 SASEGT. Between the V and J ends, shortened by 3 bases and 1 base respectively, the junction contains 9 bases. Beyond this particular receptor, the publication reports: Sequencing and analysis were limited to the TCR beta chain. Persistent disease showed preferential use of TRBV28, TRBJ1-2 and TRBJ2-5, whereas newly diagnosed disease favored TRBV20-1 and TRBJ2-1. Persistent patients shared more public clonotypes among themselves (around 2,800) than newly diagnosed patients did (more than 950). Because the primary lesion, thyroid tissue, could not be accessed, the study looked at peripheral blood alone. Lower TCR Shannon entropy and fewer highly expanded clones were observed in persistent Graves' disease patients than in newly diagnosed patients, which suggested clonal expansion. As a limitation, the authors acknowledged that the small sample size may reduce accuracy.

This clonotype was seen ten or more times. Its antigen is unknown. Base quality data are lacking; no much larger clone is found one base away. The time point label here, explained by the study, means: newly diagnosed GD, antithyroid drugs for less than 3 months. For both TCR sequencing and RNA sequencing, RNA was extracted from PBMCs in TRIzol. Graves' disease was diagnosed according to American Thyroid Association guidelines. Patients for the study were recruited at an endocrinology department in Xi'an, China. Each patient gave roughly 10 milliliters of peripheral blood, collected in an EDTA anticoagulant tube. Ficoll Paque Plus density gradient separation was used to isolate PBMCs, and no additional T cell sorting was done. An Agilent 2100 Bioanalyzer and agarose gel were used to check RNA quality, while a NanoDrop 2000 measured RNA concentration. The library was obtained by multiplex PCR. TCRdb lists the instrument as Illumina HiSeq 4000. TCR beta libraries were built with iRepertoire HTBI primers and Arm-PCR amplification of CDR3 regions. Before sequencing, the PCR products went through gel purification. The authors processed their data as follows. A total of around 66 TRBV and 14 TRBJ segments were identified across samples and were used for gene usage analysis of CDR3 amino acid clonotypes. COPE and FqMerger were used to merge the filtered high-quality paired reads into contigs. BLAST was used to align contigs to the IMGT TRBV, TRBD and TRBJ reference genes, and CDR3 was defined following IMGT. Highly expanded clones were defined as clonotypes with a frequency above 0.1%. Repertoire diversity was measured by Shannon entropy, and V-J evenness by the Gini coefficient. Clonotypes shared by more than one individual were considered public. Starting from the raw public reads, TCRdb applied fastp trimming at Q25, assembled clones with MiXCR and retained in-frame beta chains. Each entry is one CDR3 protein sequence, shown with its most common DNA and genes. The V and J calls here are based on TCRdb, not the publication. The sample contains 450,000 to 650,000 distinct CDR3 sequences, about 16% of them found a single time. Around a quarter of the sample is held by the ten biggest clonotypes.

This sample was also put to use in a study of T cells in Graves' hyperthyroidism and ophthalmopathy. Per that second paper: Stable Graves' hyperthyroidism was defined as the absence of progression to ophthalmopathy over 18 months of follow-up. Hyperthyroidism patients were newly diagnosed, with disease duration under 2 months, and aged 18 to 65 years. Any patient with an uncontrolled infection, another autoimmune disease, pregnancy or lactation was excluded. Diagnoses were based on clinical symptoms, serum thyroxine and TRAb, thyroid ultrasound and orbital computed tomography. The first round of RT-PCR for the TCR CDR3 was performed with the HTBI primer set and the Qiagen OneStep RT-PCR kit. Most expanded thyroid clonotypes (frequency above 0.001) were also detected in blood, a finding suggesting that blood repertoires may reflect thyroid immune responses. A 13 V-J signature model separated ophthalmopathy from stable hyperthyroidism, with around 91% sensitivity and roughly 84% specificity in cross-validation and 80%/75% in testing. In validation, the model predicted progression to ophthalmopathy with 55% to 71% sensitivity and 72% to 85% specificity, a median of 6.5 months before onset. A discovery cohort of approximately 100 patients, about 40 with Graves' ophthalmopathy and 57 with stable Graves' hyperthyroidism, was used to find distinguishing TCR V-J signatures. An independent validation cohort of fewer than 20 hyperthyroidism patients and 17 patients who later progressed to ophthalmopathy tested prospective prediction of ophthalmopathy. The 80 to 100 discovery patients were randomly divided into training and test sets at a 7:3 ratio. In addition, the study compared T-cell repertoires in thyroid tissue and in blood from six Graves' hyperthyroidism patients. After sampling, hyperthyroidism patients received methimazole starting at 30 mg daily, and ophthalmopathy patients received high-dose intravenous methylprednisolone. A second multiplex PCR round built the libraries, followed by size selection and purification. Sequencing of the libraries was done on an Illumina HiSeq2000 using paired-end 100 bp reads. Raw data were processed with SOAPnuke, discarding reads with adapters, uncalled bases, mean Phred below 15, or no exact constant-primer or identifier match. High-quality paired reads were merged with COPE v1.2.5, and unique nucleotide sequences were defined as clonotypes. MiTCR v1.1 was used to align clonotypes to the IMGT TRBV, TRBD and TRBJ reference segments. Analysis was restricted to V-J combinations with a frequency above 0.0001, which covered roughly 99% of repertoires. The TCS score was defined as the ratio of F50 (clonal expansion) to E x V (chaos), calculated using BLOSUM62-based TCRdist between CDR3 peptides within each V-J. Welch's t-statistics and random forest reduced 500 to 550 V-J features to some 14, which were used in a naive Bayes classifier (R e1071). Sample size was not statistically predetermined, and blinding of investigators to group allocation was not performed. The paper describes TCR Vbeta CDR3 sequencing of 135 peripheral blood samples, made up of some 42 ophthalmopathy patients, 70 to 75 hyperthyroidism patients and about 17 progressor patients.

This clonotype was sampled from a middle-aged woman with Graves disease. Donor details come from another sample of the same person, matched by shared clones. The chain links TRBV6-1 with TRBJ1-1; there is no confident call for the D gene. The sample consisted of peripheral blood mononuclear cells (PBMCs), taken at new diagnosis, from a patient treated with antithyroid drugs. The encoded CDR3 is CASSDRVRNTEAFF. The nucleotide sequence is TGTGCCAGCAGTGATCGGGTCCGGAACACTGAAGCTTTCTTT.